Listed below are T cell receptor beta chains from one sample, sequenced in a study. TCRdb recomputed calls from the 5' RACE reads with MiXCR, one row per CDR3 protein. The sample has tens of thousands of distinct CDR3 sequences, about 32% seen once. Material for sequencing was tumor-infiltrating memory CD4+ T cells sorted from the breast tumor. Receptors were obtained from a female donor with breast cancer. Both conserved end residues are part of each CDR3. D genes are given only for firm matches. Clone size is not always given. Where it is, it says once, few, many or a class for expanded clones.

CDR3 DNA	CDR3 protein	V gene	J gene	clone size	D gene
TGTGCCAGCACTTTGACTAGCGCTTACACCGGGGAGCTGTTTTTT	CASTLTSAYTGELFF	TRBV6-5	TRBJ2-2	-	TRBD2
TGTGCCAGCAGCTTAGTGCGGGGGGCGAAGGGCTACACCTTC	CASSLVRGAKGYTF	TRBV7-2	TRBJ1-2	-	-
TGCGCCAGCAGCCAAGTCGTCTCGGGGGCAAATGAAAAACTGTTTTTT	CASSQVVSGANEKLFF	TRBV4-3	TRBJ1-4	-	-
TGTGCCAGCAGCTTGACCAGCGACCCTAGCACAGATACGCAGTATTTT	CASSLTSDPSTDTQYF	TRBV7-2	TRBJ2-3	-	-
TGCAGTGCTAGTCTCCCAGGGACCGGGGAGCTGTTTTTT	CSASLPGTGELFF	TRBV20-1	TRBJ2-2	medium-sized	-
TGTGCCAGCAGTGCATCCAGGGGATTCAATCAGCCCCAGCATTTT	CASSASRGFNQPQHF	TRBV6-5	TRBJ1-5	few	-
TGCGCCAGCAGCTTGGAGTCCGGGACAATTAATGAAAAACTGTTTTTT	CASSLESGTINEKLFF	TRBV5-1	TRBJ1-4	few	-
TGTGCCAGCAGCTTAGGAGGGCAGGGTGATCAGCCCCAGCATTTT	CASSLGGQGDQPQHF	TRBV7-2	TRBJ1-5	-	-
TGCAGCGCCAAGACAGTAACCAGGACGAACACTGAAGCTTTCTTT	CSAKTVTRTNTEAFF	TRBV29-1	TRBJ1-1	few	-
TGTGCCAGCAGCTTAGTGTCACTAGTCGCCTACGAGCAGTACTTC	CASSLVSLVAYEQYF	TRBV7-2	TRBJ2-7	few	-
TGCAGTGCTAGACCCGGGACTAGCGGGAGGACCTACGAGCAGTACTTC	CSARPGTSGRTYEQYF	TRBV20-1	TRBJ2-7	few	TRBD2
TGCGCCAGCAGCCCCCAGGGGGCAGGAACCGGGGAGCTGTTTTTT	CASSPQGAGTGELFF	TRBV5-1	TRBJ2-2	-	TRBD1
TGCGCCAGCAAGAGGGAGGGAACAGATACGCAGTATTTT	CASKREGTDTQYF	TRBV5-1	TRBJ2-3	many	TRBD2
TGTGCCGCTGGGGGTGAGCAGTTCTTC	CAAGGEQFF	TRBV6-1	TRBJ2-1	-	-
TGTGCCAGCACAGGGCAGGGAAATACGCAGTATTTT	CASTGQGNTQYF	TRBV5-6	TRBJ2-3	-	-
TGCGCCAGCAGCTTGGCGGCCGGACAGAGCTCCTACAATGAGCAGTTCTTC	CASSLAAGQSSYNEQFF	TRBV5-1	TRBJ2-1	many	-
TGTGCCAGCAGCGCCCAGACGGGAAACACCGGGGAGCTGTTTTTT	CASSAQTGNTGELFF	TRBV7-2	TRBJ2-2	-	-
TGTGCCAGCAGTCGCGCCGGACGGCTCCCATCTGGAAACACCATATATTTT	CASSRAGRLPSGNTIYF	TRBV6-1	TRBJ1-3	few	-
TGTGCCAGCAGCCCTAGGGGGCGTTACGGGCAGTACTTC	CASSPRGRYGQYF	TRBV3-1	TRBJ2-7	few	TRBD1
TGTGCCAGCAGCGTAGGCCTGGGGCGGGCGAGCTCTGGGGCCAACGTCCTGACTTTC	CASSVGLGRASSGANVLTF	TRBV9	TRBJ2-6	once	-
TGTGCCACCAGTGCACGCGGCGGCAATGTGCAGTTCTTC	CATSARGGNVQFF	TRBV24-1	TRBJ2-1	few	-
TGCAGTGCTATCATCTCCGGGGGATTACGCACAGATACGCAGTATTTT	CSAIISGGLRTDTQYF	TRBV20-1	TRBJ2-3	-	-
TGCGCCAGCAGCCGGGAATATAACTACAATGAGCAGTTCTTC	CASSREYNYNEQFF	TRBV4-1	TRBJ2-1	-	-
TGTGCCAGCAGCTCACTAATCGAGCAGTTCTTC	CASSSLIEQFF	TRBV5-4	TRBJ2-1	many	-
TGCGCCAGCAGCCCCGGGACAGCGAACACTGAAGCTTTCTTT	CASSPGTANTEAFF	TRBV5-1	TRBJ1-1	many	TRBD1
TGTGCCAGCAGTTTCGGCCTGGATAATTCACCCCTCCACTTT	CASSFGLDNSPLHF	TRBV27	TRBJ1-6	-	-
TGTGCCAGCAGCTTAGTGGACAGGGCCCAAGAGACCCAGTACTTC	CASSLVDRAQETQYF	TRBV7-2	TRBJ2-5	few	TRBD1
TGCGCCAGCAAACCACCCTCTAGAGACAATGAGCAGTTCTTC	CASKPPSRDNEQFF	TRBV5-1	TRBJ2-1	few	-
TGTGCCAGCAGCCCCATCAACCGGCGCCACCCCAATCAGCCCCAGCATTTT	CASSPINRRHPNQPQHF	TRBV6-2/TRBV6-3	TRBJ1-5	-	-
TGCGCCAGCAGCTCCTTAGGTAGCGGGGAACAAGAGACCCAGTACTTC	CASSSLGSGEQETQYF	TRBV5-1	TRBJ2-5	few	TRBD2
TGCAGCGTTGTGGAGAACACCGGGGAGCTGTTTTTT	CSVVENTGELFF	TRBV29-1	TRBJ2-2	-	-
TGTGCCAGCAGAGAAACTAGCTCCTACGAGCAGTACTTC	CASRETSSYEQYF	TRBV6-2/TRBV6-3	TRBJ2-7	few	-
TGCAGTGCTAGAGATACTAGCGGGAGCTCCTACGAGCAGTACTTC	CSARDTSGSSYEQYF	TRBV20-1	TRBJ2-7	-	TRBD2
TGTGCCAGCAGTGAAGGGGGTCGCGACGAGCAGTACTTC	CASSEGGRDEQYF	TRBV6-1	TRBJ2-7	-	-
TGTGCCAACAGTGAATCTGATTATCAGCCCCAGCATTTT	CANSESDYQPQHF	TRBV6-1	TRBJ1-5	-	-
TGTGCCAGCAGTTTAAACCCCGGGGGGCTACACGAGCAGTACTTC	CASSLNPGGLHEQYF	TRBV12-3/TRBV12-4	TRBJ2-7	once	-
TGTGCCAGCAGTTTTGGGGGGAGGGGCACAGATACGCAGTATTTT	CASSFGGRGTDTQYF	TRBV28	TRBJ2-3	few	TRBD2
TGTGCCAGCAGTCCGACGGTGGATACGCAGTATTTT	CASSPTVDTQYF	TRBV28	TRBJ2-3	many	-
TGCGCCAGCAGCCGTAAATTAGGGACAGGCTACGAGCAGTACTTC	CASSRKLGTGYEQYF	TRBV4-1	TRBJ2-7	once	TRBD1
TGCGCCAGCAGCTTGTACGGTTCTCAAGAGACCCAGTACTTC	CASSLYGSQETQYF	TRBV5-1	TRBJ2-5	few	-
TGCAGCGGCGACAGGGTGAACACTGAAGCTTTCTTT	CSGDRVNTEAFF	TRBV29-1	TRBJ1-1	few	TRBD1
TGTGCCTGGAGTGTGGGGACAGGAAGACAAGAGACCCAGTACTTC	CAWSVGTGRQETQYF	TRBV30	TRBJ2-5	-	TRBD1
TGTGCCAGCAGCGCTGGGACAGCCTACAATGAGCAGTTCTTC	CASSAGTAYNEQFF	TRBV9	TRBJ2-1	few	TRBD1
TGTGCCAGCAGCTTAGTAGTGGTAGCGGAGTACAATGAGCAGTTCTTC	CASSLVVVAEYNEQFF	TRBV7-2	TRBJ2-1	-	-
TGCAGTGCTGAGACAGGTAGCCCTAATGAGCAGTTCTTC	CSAETGSPNEQFF	TRBV20-1	TRBJ2-1	medium-sized	-
TGCGCCAGCAGAGGGACTAGCGGGAGCAATGAGCAGTTCTTC	CASRGTSGSNEQFF	TRBV4-3	TRBJ2-1	many	TRBD2
TGTGCCAGCAGTGAAGGGCAGGGAGAAGGGGAGACCCAGTACTTC	CASSEGQGEGETQYF	TRBV6-1	TRBJ2-5	few	-
TGTGCCAGCAGCCAAGGACATAATCCGGTCTATGAGCAGTTCTTC	CASSQGHNPVYEQFF	TRBV7-9	TRBJ2-1	many	-
TGTGCCAGCAGCGCACCAAGGACTGGACAAGAGACCCAGTACTTC	CASSAPRTGQETQYF	TRBV9	TRBJ2-5	few	-
TGTGCCAGCAGCAAAGTGAGCAGGAAGACGATTAGCAATCAGCCCCAGCATTTT	CASSKVSRKTISNQPQHF	TRBV21-1	TRBJ1-5	-	-
TGTGCCAGCTCACCAACTAAAACCACCGGGACCGGGGAGCTGTTTTTT	CASSPTKTTGTGELFF	TRBV18	TRBJ2-2	-	-
TGTGCCAGCAGTTCACAGGGGAACACTGAAGCTTTCTTT	CASSSQGNTEAFF	TRBV14	TRBJ1-1	-	-
TGTGCCAGCAGCGTAGGTGGCAGGGAGAATGAGCAGTTCTTC	CASSVGGRENEQFF	TRBV9	TRBJ2-1	few	-
TGCGCCAGCAGCCAAGATTGGGGGACCACTGAAGCTTTCTTT	CASSQDWGTTEAFF	TRBV4-1	TRBJ1-1	-	-